This paragraph reports one TCR beta chain. The sample originates from a study of CD8 T cells in Susac syndrome. Random hexamers primed reverse transcription of roughly 0.45 to 1 ug RNA. TCRdb reprocessed the immunoSEQ multiplex PCR reads via MiXCR and lists one record per CDR3 protein. Of approximately 120,000 distinct CDR3 sequences listed, about 90% are singletons. V was shortened by 1 base and J by 6 bases, with 15 bases between the two germline ends. CDR1 and CDR2 from the germline V gene are GTSNPN and SVGIG (reference sequence). The CDR3 length is 14 residues. This TCR derives from a human donor with multiple sclerosis. V usage is TRBV30 and J usage is TRBJ1-2; weak D call: TRBD1 (5 bases). Source material: CD8+ T cells from PBMCs. The DNA of the CDR3 is TGTGCCTGGAGTGAGGGCCAGGGTCCCAATGGCTACACCTTC. As protein: CAWSEGQGPNGYTF.